Listed below are T cell receptor beta chains from one sample, sequenced in a study of T cell clones after liver transplantation. The table came from immunoSEQ multiplex PCR; TCRdb's copy has only in-frame clones and leaves some out. Of 55,000 to 75,000 clones listed, roughly 70% are singletons. Here the sequenced sample was CD4+ T cells from blood, taken at the approximately 16-month timepoint. These receptors came from a human patient who received a liver transplant. The graft donor may have given rise to some T cells. Each CDR3 is given with its conserved first and last residue. The D gene is left open where the match is weak. Clone size is stated in some rows and not others, as once, few, many or a class when expanded.

D gene,J gene,clone size,V gene,CDR3 protein,CDR3 DNA
TRBD1,TRBJ1-1,.,TRBV7-9,CASGDQGVPEAFF,TGTGCCTCAGGGGATCAGGGGGTCCCTGAAGCTTTCTTT
.,TRBJ2-2,.,TRBV6-1,CASSEDNTGELFF,TGTGCCAGCAGTGAAGACAACACCGGGGAGCTGTTTTTT
.,TRBJ2-3,few,TRBV18,CASSPRPGHRDWKDTDTQYF,TGTGCCAGCTCACCAAGGCCGGGACACCGGGACTGGAAGGATACAGATACGCAGTATTTT
TRBD2,TRBJ2-5,.,TRBV7-2,CASSLTSGIQETQYF,TGTGCCAGCAGCTTGACTAGCGGGATTCAAGAGACCCAGTACTTC
TRBD2,TRBJ2-1,.,TRBV10-1,CASSPGLAGHQQFF,TGCGCCAGCAGTCCAGGACTAGCGGGACATCAGCAGTTCTTC
TRBD2,TRBJ2-1,few,TRBV7-2,CASSRLAGAPYNEQFF,TGTGCCAGCAGTCGACTAGCGGGGGCCCCCTACAATGAGCAGTTCTTC
.,TRBJ2-7,once,TRBV30,CAWSPGDTYEQYF,TGTGCCTGGAGTCCAGGGGACACCTACGAGCAGTACTTC
.,TRBJ1-1,.,TRBV5-1,CASSPGDVFTEAFF,TGCGCCAGCAGCCCTGGGGACGTTTTCACTGAAGCTTTCTTT
.,TRBJ2-7,.,TRBV7-2,CASSAAAGVWDEQYF,TGTGCCAGCAGCGCAGCCGCGGGCGTTTGGGACGAGCAGTACTTC
.,TRBJ2-5,.,TRBV25-1,CASSVPGVGETQYF,TGTGCCAGCAGTGTCCCGGGGGTCGGAGAGACCCAGTACTTC
.,TRBJ1-6,few,TRBV7-8,CASTPGRSSYNSPLHF,TGTGCCAGCACCCCGGGGCGGAGCTCCTATAATTCACCCCTCCACTTT
.,TRBJ2-5,.,TRBV6-5,CASSGQPRETQYF,TGTGCCAGCAGCGGACAGCCCCGGGAGACCCAGTACTTC
TRBD2,TRBJ2-1,.,TRBV4-2,CASSQDLAGYNEQFF,TGTGCCAGCAGCCAAGATCTAGCGGGGTACAATGAGCAGTTCTTC
.,TRBJ2-7,.,TRBV7-2,CASSLLGQGPYEQYF,TGTGCCAGCAGCTTATTGGGGCAGGGTCCCTACGAGCAGTACTTC
.,TRBJ1-1,.,TRBV6-5,CASKVGRTNTEAFF,TGTGCCAGCAAAGTGGGACGGACTAACACTGAAGCTTTCTTT
TRBD1,TRBJ1-2,.,TRBV7-6,CASSLGTGGNYGYTF,TGTGCCAGCAGCTTAGGGACAGGGGGCAACTATGGCTACACCTTC
TRBD2,TRBJ2-1,many,TRBV6-5,CASSAPGLGVNEQFF,TGTGCCAGCAGTGCGCCGGGACTAGGGGTCAATGAGCAGTTCTTC
TRBD1,TRBJ1-1,.,TRBV27,CASRTSPGQGGRYTEAFF,TGTGCCAGCAGAACCAGCCCGGGACAGGGGGGGAGATACACTGAAGCTTTCTTT
.,TRBJ2-1,.,TRBV6-1,CASSELQGYNEQFF,TGTGCCAGCAGTGAACTCCAGGGTTACAATGAGCAGTTCTTC
.,TRBJ1-1,.,TRBV29-1,CSASGLMNTEAFF,TGCAGCGCTTCGGGACTTATGAACACTGAAGCTTTCTTT
TRBD1,TRBJ1-6,.,TRBV5-1,CASSLGDSNNSPLHF,TGCGCCAGCAGCTTGGGGGACAGCAATAATTCACCCCTCCACTTT
.,TRBJ1-1,few,TRBV5-1,CASSSGWVAAEAFF,TGCGCCAGCAGCTCCGGGTGGGTTGCGGCTGAAGCTTTCTTT
TRBD1,TRBJ2-5,.,TRBV27,CASSLSFGRGQETQYF,TGTGCCAGCAGTTTATCCTTTGGCAGGGGGCAGGAGACCCAGTACTTC
.,TRBJ1-3,.,TRBV7-2,CASSRGVLEGNTIYF,TGTGCCAGCAGCCGTGGGGTGTTAGAAGGAAACACCATATATTTT
TRBD2,TRBJ2-1,.,TRBV7-2,CASSPGLANNEQFF,TGTGCCAGCAGCCCAGGACTAGCGAACAATGAGCAGTTCTTC
.,TRBJ2-5,once,TRBV4-1,CARSPKTGILGHQETQYF,TGCGCCAGAAGTCCCAAAACAGGGATTCTGGGGCACCAAGAGACCCAGTACTTC